This entry is about one TCR beta chain. The antigen it recognizes is unknown. No base quality values were provided; no much bigger clone lies one nucleotide off. As encoded in the germline V gene, CDR1 is MNHEY while CDR2 is SVGAGI. V drops 5 bases and J drops 3 bases, leaving 10 bases in between. The CDR3 contains 13 residues, cysteine and phenylalanine counted. Only the CDR3 region is kept as DNA, spanning 39 bases read in frame from base 1. Systemically healthy Caucasian individuals from Russia, around 38 in total and aged about 6 to 100 years, were included as donors. Each donor gave about 9.7 milliliters of peripheral blood, drawn into EDTA-treated Vacutainer tubes. PBMCs were isolated by Ficoll-Paque density-gradient centrifugation, with at least 7 million obtained per sample. Total RNA was extracted from PBMCs with Trizol reagent, with at least 6 micrograms obtained per sample. The percentages of naive CD45RAhigh/CD27high T cells were determined by flow cytometry on a PBMC aliquot from every donor.

These data are taken from a study of blood T cells in healthy people across ages (dated by TCRdb to the mid-2010s). In the study overall: In model experiments, template switching captured about one uniquely barcoded TCR beta cDNA molecule for every two T cells. Age-related changes in TCR beta repertoire diversity were measured in the study by deep sequencing normalized with unique cDNA molecular identifiers. The donors were split into four age groups: young (average around 15 years), middle-aged (about 40), aged (approximately 60) and long-lived (roughly 80). To avoid experimental bias, donors of different ages were distributed randomly across sequencing lanes. Using the same blood draw, the study looked at two additional independent replicas of 1 million unique cDNA reads for two donors, one aged 18 to 30 and the other aged 80 or older. The research as a whole found: Observed TCR beta diversity correlated strongly with the percentage of naive T cells measured by flow cytometry. As age increased, observed TCR beta diversity per million T cells dropped in a roughly linear way, and a significant reduction was already evident by age 40. Compared with the aged group, the long-lived group had more naive CD4+ T cells, fewer expanded clones and increased TCR diversity, a pattern suggesting age selection. Donor CMV infection status was unknown, potentially confounding age-related changes in expanded clonotypes. Total diversity estimates from one million sequenced T cells were considered lower bounds and underestimates. Bulk unsorted PBMC profiling prevented conclusive comparison of naive and antigen-experienced compartments.

The library was generated by 5' RACE. The sequencer was an Illumina HiSeq 2500. A second 7 to 11 cycle PCR used a sample-barcoded 5' primer and a J-beta primer mix. A template-switch 5' adaptor carrying 12 random nucleotides introduced a unique molecular identifier onto each TCR beta cDNA molecule. Each sample yielded at least 3 million CDR3-containing paired-end reads. All of the RNA was converted into first-strand cDNA using the Mint cDNA synthesis kit, with a TRBC-specific oligonucleotide serving as the primer. Following uracil-DNA glycosylase treatment, all cDNA underwent a first 18-cycle PCR with the universal primers M1SS and BC2_uni_R. Processing in the source paper ran as follows. For normalization, 1 million high-quality reads, each with a distinct molecular identifier, were randomly selected from each sample. Instead of being binned into consensus sequences, reads that shared molecular identifiers were thrown out. MiTCR, run with a Q25 quality threshold and the strictest error-elimination algorithm, handled CDR3 identification, clonotype clustering and error correction. Lower-bound total TCR beta diversity was estimated with a nonparametric unseen species model using Euler transformation. TCRdb cleaned the public reads at Q25 with fastp, built clones with MiXCR and kept in-frame beta chains. Rows matching on CDR3 protein sequence are summarized as one entry with the most common DNA and genes. TCRdb's processing, not the study's, gives the V and J calls here. This sample is represented by some 1.6 million distinct CDR3 sequences; about 35% of them were singletons. Jointly, the top ten make up about 11% of the sample.

The sample consisted of blood. This receptor chain uses TRBV6-5 and TRBJ1-1, with TRBD1 tentatively as D gene (5 bases match). The clonotype originates from a woman aged 25 to 45 in good health. In nucleotides, the sequence is TGTGCCAGCAGTAGGCGGGACGACACTGAAGCTTTCTTT. Its translation is CASSRRDDTEAFF.